This TCR beta chain originates from a study of blood T cell repertoires in COVID-19 (dated by TCRdb to about 2020). A note on the overall study: Samples from collaborators originated in the United States, Italy and Spain and spanned both the acute and convalescent phases of COVID-19. The repertoires were released in a freely available public database intended as a resource for research on the immune response to SARS-CoV-2. The samples were drawn from the first 160 participants of the ongoing ImmuneRACE study and from roughly 1,300 subjects provided by 6 global collaborators. Where available, HLA class I and class II types were taken from metadata supplied by the sample provider and were not determined by assay-based typing. The material from the prospective study consisted of cDNA or gDNA derived from T cells, B-cell-depleted T cells, or PBMCs. Subjects who had been exposed to COVID-19, were actively infected with it, or had recovered from it provided the deeply sampled blood TCRbeta repertoires that made up the dataset. Sample metadata almost always included a de-identified subject ID, COVID-19 status, age in years and sex.

What the work shows at the level of the full study, not this receptor alone: How much clinical and demographic metadata was included differed by source and by participant, and the metadata was provided uncurated.

Its CDR3 holds 15 amino acids, cysteine through phenylalanine. Of all the DNA, just the CDR3 is kept, 45 bases in frame from base 1. The germline V gene encodes CDR1 SGDLS and CDR2 YYNGEE. After removal of 0 bases from V and 5 bases from J, the junction retains 4 bases not matched to a gene. Participants in the prospective study were aged roughly 18 to 100 years, lived in about two dozen United States geographic areas, and enrolled through a virtual design. In the prospective study, cohorts were assigned on the basis of participant-reported clinical history obtained from a screening survey and a study questionnaire. Exposed participants had been in contact, within 2 weeks of entering the study, with a person who had a PCR-confirmed or clinician-diagnosed case of COVID-19. Each participant in the prospective study had whole blood, serum and a nasopharyngeal or oropharyngeal swab collected by mobile phlebotomists. Participants in the prospective study had the option to provide additional blood draws and questionnaires over an approximately 2-month period. Prospective study blood samples were shipped either frozen or at room temperature before DNA extraction.

The immunoSEQ Assay, a bias-controlled multiplex PCR, was used to amplify TCRbeta CDR3 regions from genomic DNA. From the authors' description of their analysis: Within the assay, amplification of reference gene primers was used to estimate how many nucleated cells each sample contained. Sequence reads were collapsed and filtered to measure the absolute abundance of every unique TCRbeta CDR3 rearrangement. For each sample, productive Simpson clonality was calculated as the square root of Simpson's diversity index across productive rearrangements. TCRdb's version of the immuneACCESS table is confined to in-frame rearrangements and falls short of the full clone set. An unresolved V gene accounts for under half of the shortfall where checked; the remainder is of unknown origin. That table furnishes V, J and clone size, whereas the DNA furnished D and trimming. Across this sample there are 200,000 to 250,000 clones, with 75% to 90% seen only once. The top ten hold approximately 3.5% of the sample.

In regard to this clone: Its recognized antigen is unknown. Base qualities are not provided; no much larger clone lies one nucleotide away.

In this chain, TRBV9 is recombined with TRBJ2-2; 7 middle bases align to TRBD2. Sequences were obtained from PBMCs or T cells enriched from blood (not recorded which). This sequence was found in a woman aged 30 to 39 who had been exposed to COVID-19. The CDR3 corresponds to CASSVVSSGTGELFF. The nucleotide sequence is TGTGCCAGCAGCGTAGTAAGTAGCGGGACCGGGGAGCTGTTTTTT. With all but the CDR3 taken from the reference TRBV9 and TRBJ2-2 genes, the full variable domain is: DSGVTQTPKHLITATGQRVTLRCSPRSGDLSVYWYQQSLDQGLQFLIQYYNGEERAKGNILERFSAQQFPDLHSELNLSSLELGDSALYFCASSVVSSGTGELFFGEGSRLTVL.